These T cell receptor beta chains were read from a single sample in a study of T cell repertoires in cytomegalovirus infection. TCRdb fed the reads into MiXCR, producing one record per CDR3 protein. The sample carries more than 55,000 distinct CDR3 sequences, 20% recorded once. Their antigen targets remain unknown. The source was CD8+ T cells from cultured PBMCs, collected from culture after CMV antigen stimulation. These receptors were collected from a human donor in good health (CMV status not recorded). Some clones in this sample may be carry-over from other donors' samples. The CDR3 runs from the conserved cysteine through the conserved F or W. The D gene is left open where the match is weak. The size field is filled for only some rows; it gives once, few, many or a size class.

d_call,clone_size,v_call,j_call,cdr3_nt,cdr3_aa
TRBD1,-,TRBV7-9,TRBJ1-1,TGTGCCAGCAGCTTAGTGCTGGACAGGGGCGCCTTAAACACTGAAGCTTTCTTT,CASSLVLDRGALNTEAFF
-,-,TRBV2,TRBJ1-2,TGTGCCAGCACCGGGGGCGATGGCTACACCTTC,CASTGGDGYTF
TRBD2,few,TRBV4-1,TRBJ2-7,TGCGCCAGCAGCTTGGAGGGAGGGTCCTACGAGCAGTACTTC,CASSLEGGSYEQYF
TRBD1,few,TRBV7-8,TRBJ2-1,TGTGCCAGCTCCCAATACAGGGGCCCCTACAATGAGCAGTTCTTC,CASSQYRGPYNEQFF
TRBD1,-,TRBV19,TRBJ2-5,TGTGCCAGTAGTAGCCAGAGGACAGGGTTCCAAGAGACCCAGTACTTC,CASSSQRTGFQETQYF
-,many,TRBV7-8,TRBJ2-3,TGTGCCAGCAGTACTCCGGGGCCAAGCACAGATACGCAGTATTTT,CASSTPGPSTDTQYF
-,-,TRBV6-1,TRBJ2-7,TGTGCCAGCAGTGAAGCGAGCAGGGCCCCCTACGAGCAGTACTTC,CASSEASRAPYEQYF
-,few,TRBV12-3/TRBV12-4,TRBJ1-1,TGTGCCAGCAAAGGGACACCCGATGAAGCTTTCTTT,CASKGTPDEAFF
TRBD2,-,TRBV11-2,TRBJ2-5,TGTGCCAGCAGCTTAGAAGCGGGGGGGAAGTTTGGAGACCAAGAGACCCAGTACTTC,CASSLEAGGKFGDQETQYF
TRBD1,few,TRBV7-9,TRBJ2-5,TGTGCCAGCAGCTTCCCGACAGGGGACCGTTATGCCCAAGAGACCCAGTACTTC,CASSFPTGDRYAQETQYF
-,-,TRBV20-1,TRBJ1-5,TGCAGTGCCAGCCCAGTGGATAGCAATCAGCCCCAGCATTTT,CSASPVDSNQPQHF
-,few,TRBV6-2/TRBV6-3,TRBJ2-2,TGTGCCAGCGCGCCGGGCGGGGAGCTGTTTTTT,CASAPGGELFF
-,-,TRBV11-1,TRBJ2-3,TGTGCCAGCAGGAGGATTGAGGAGGCAGATACGCAGTATTTT,CASRRIEEADTQYF
TRBD1,-,TRBV4-2,TRBJ1-1,TGTGCCAGCAGCCCCTCGGACAGGCTATCCTATGAAGCTTTCTTT,CASSPSDRLSYEAFF
-,-,TRBV7-2,TRBJ2-6,TGTGCCAGCAAGGGTCTCGCTGGTTCCGGGTTGATCTCTGGGGCCAACGTCCTGACTTTC,CASKGLAGSGLISGANVLTF
-,many,TRBV23-1,TRBJ2-1,TGCGCCAGCAGTCAATGGGAACTAGAGGTCGGAGAGCAGTTCTTC,CASSQWELEVGEQFF
TRBD1,-,TRBV27,TRBJ2-5,TGTGCCAGCAGTCCAGGGGGCGCGGAGACCCAGTACTTC,CASSPGGAETQYF
-,-,TRBV19,TRBJ1-1,TGTGCCAGTAGTAAGTTACTTAGAGCTTTCTTT,CASSKLLRAFF
TRBD1,-,TRBV27,TRBJ2-1,TGTGCCAGCAGTTATCAGGGGGCCTCTATCAATGAGCAGTTCTTC,CASSYQGASINEQFF
TRBD2,few,TRBV4-1,TRBJ2-1,TGCGCCAGCAGCCATATCGGGACTAGCATTTACAATGAGCAGTTCTTC,CASSHIGTSIYNEQFF
-,-,TRBV6-1,TRBJ2-7,TGTGCCAGCAGACCGGGAGGGGACAGGAGGTACGAGCAGTACTTC,CASRPGGDRRYEQYF
-,-,TRBV7-2,TRBJ1-2,TGTGCCAGCAGCTACACACCCTTGGGGACAACTAACTATGGCTACACCTTC,CASSYTPLGTTNYGYTF
-,-,TRBV4-1,TRBJ1-1,TGCGCCAGCAGCCAAGAAAACAGGGAGAACACTGAAGCTTTCTTT,CASSQENRENTEAFF
-,few,TRBV11-2,TRBJ2-2,TGTGCCAGCAGCTTAGGATCAGCCGGGGAGCTGTTTTTT,CASSLGSAGELFF
-,-,TRBV19,TRBJ2-5,TGTGCCAGTAGTATCGCTTGGACGGGAGAGACCCAGTACTTC,CASSIAWTGETQYF
TRBD1,few,TRBV12-3/TRBV12-4,TRBJ1-4,TGTGCCAGCAGCCTAGACGGACAGGGGGCTGAAAAACTGTTTTTT,CASSLDGQGAEKLFF
-,-,TRBV10-3,TRBJ1-6,TGTGCCATCAGTGATGGGAAAGCTAATTCACCCCTCCACTTT,CAISDGKANSPLHF
-,-,TRBV7-6,TRBJ2-6,TGTGCCAGCAGCTTGCAGATGGACGGCAGCTCTGGGGCCAACGTCCTGACTTTC,CASSLQMDGSSGANVLTF
-,-,TRBV7-6,TRBJ2-1,TGTGCTAGCAGCTTAGAGCTAGCAGGTGGCAATGAGCAGTTCTTC,CASSLELAGGNEQFF
TRBD1,-,TRBV6-2/TRBV6-3,TRBJ2-1,TGTGCCAGCAGGGACTTACAGGGGGGATCAAGCAATGAGCAGTTCTTC,CASRDLQGGSSNEQFF
-,-,TRBV4-1,TRBJ2-5,TGCGCCAGCAGCCAAGATGTAACGTGGACGGAGACCCAGTACTTC,CASSQDVTWTETQYF
-,-,TRBV7-2,TRBJ2-3,TGTGCCAGCAGCTTAGTTCGTGGGCGCAACACAGATACGCAGTATTTT,CASSLVRGRNTDTQYF
-,-,TRBV7-8,TRBJ1-1,TGTGCCAGCAGCTTAGGGGCAGGGGTGAACACTGAAGCTTTCTTT,CASSLGAGVNTEAFF
-,many,TRBV7-2,TRBJ2-3,TGTGCCAGCAGCCCACGGGAAGATACGCAGTATTTT,CASSPREDTQYF
-,few,TRBV7-2,TRBJ1-1,TGTGCCAGCAGCCCGGGTCGTTTAACTGAAGCTTTCTTT,CASSPGRLTEAFF
-,few,TRBV7-2,TRBJ1-1,TGTGCCAGCAGCCTTGAAAGGAAGGCTTTCTTT,CASSLERKAFF
-,few,TRBV4-1,TRBJ2-7,TGCGCCAGCAGCCAAGGTTGGGAGCAGTACTTC,CASSQGWEQYF
-,-,TRBV7-2,TRBJ1-2,TGTGCCAGCAGCCCCCCCCAAGACCTCACTAACTATGGCTACACCTTC,CASSPPQDLTNYGYTF
-,few,TRBV28,TRBJ2-3,TGTGCCACATCTGGGTCAACATCTAGCACAGATACGCAGTATTTT,CATSGSTSSTDTQYF
-,few,TRBV29-1,TRBJ1-2,TGCAGCGTTGAACCTGGTACAGAACTTAACTATGGCTACACCTTC,CSVEPGTELNYGYTF
-,-,TRBV6-1,TRBJ2-7,TGTGCCAGCAGCCGAGGCCCCCCTCAGGGGTACGAGCAGTACTTC,CASSRGPPQGYEQYF
-,once,TRBV7-6,TRBJ1-1,TGTGCCAGCAGCGTCGGCCCCACTGAAGCTTTCTTT,CASSVGPTEAFF
-,-,TRBV7-8,TRBJ2-1,TGTGCCAGCAGCTTAGAGGTGTCCTACAATGAGCAGTTCTTC,CASSLEVSYNEQFF
TRBD2,few,TRBV4-3,TRBJ2-3,TGCGCCAGCAGACCGGGACTAGCGGACACAGATACGCAGTATTTT,CASRPGLADTDTQYF
TRBD2,-,TRBV10-2,TRBJ2-7,TGCGCCAGCAGTGTCGCTAGCGGGGGGGCCGCCGAGCAGTACTTC,CASSVASGGAAEQYF
TRBD2,-,TRBV7-2,TRBJ2-3,TGTGCCAGCAGCTTAGGAGGGAGGGGAGCAGATACGCAGTATTTT,CASSLGGRGADTQYF
-,-,TRBV12-3/TRBV12-4,TRBJ2-4,TGTGCCAGCAGTTTTCCCCTCAGACAGGGACTAGCCAAAAACATTCAGTACTTC,CASSFPLRQGLAKNIQYF
TRBD1,many,TRBV6-5,TRBJ1-2,TGTGCCAGCAGTTATGCCGGGACAGGGTACGAAGGCTACACCTTC,CASSYAGTGYEGYTF
-,few,TRBV2,TRBJ1-1,TGTGCCAGCAGTGCGTCACAGGTAAACACTGAAGCTTTCTTT,CASSASQVNTEAFF
TRBD1,few,TRBV13,TRBJ2-7,TGTGCCAGCACGCATGGGACAGGGGACTACGAGCAGTACTTC,CASTHGTGDYEQYF
TRBD1,-,TRBV7-8,TRBJ2-1,TGTGCCAGCAGTCTTCGACAGGGTCGCCACAATGAGCAGTTCTTC,CASSLRQGRHNEQFF